The table lists the clone carrying this T cell receptor beta chain with a count of one. Its antigen is currently unknown. PCR employed 60 Vbeta and 13 Jbeta primers. Here immunoSEQ multiplex PCR was the method, and the copy in TCRdb shows in-frame clones only, minus some. This sample has over 100,000 clones, with around 63% found just once. This entry comes from a study of cytomegalovirus exposure and HLA in healthy donors. Study findings and constraints: Roughly uniform depth of sequencing across donors was assumed in presence/absence analyses.

CDR1 is LGHNA and CDR2 is YSLEER in the germline V gene. The length of the CDR3 is 15 residues. V lost 2 bases, J lost 6 bases, and 6 bases stayed unmatched. Specimen: PBMCs. The clonotype was recovered from a man aged 35-49 years in good health and CMV-seropositive. J is TRBJ2-1 and V is TRBV4-3; TRBD2 agrees at 8 bases. This CDR3 is CASSQTRLAFNEQFF. The CDR3 DNA is TGCGCCAGCAGCCAAACGAGACTAGCGTTCAATGAGCAGTTCTTC.